This T cell receptor beta chain emerged from a study of T cells in Graves' hyperthyroidism and ophthalmopathy (dated by TCRdb to the late 2010s). For the wider study: Peripheral blood samples were taken at initial diagnosis, before any treatment was given. Thyroid tissue and blood T-cell repertoires from about 6 Graves' hyperthyroidism patients were also compared in the study. An independent validation cohort of about 19 hyperthyroidism patients and about 15 patients who later progressed to ophthalmopathy tested prospective prediction of ophthalmopathy. TCR V-J signatures able to tell the groups apart were searched for in a discovery cohort of 90 to 100 patients, of whom more than 40 had Graves' ophthalmopathy and about 60 had stable Graves' hyperthyroidism. Following sampling, methimazole starting at 30 mg daily was given to hyperthyroidism patients, and high-dose intravenous methylprednisolone was given to ophthalmopathy patients. The approximately 90 discovery patients were randomly split 7:3 into training and test sets. The paper reports TCR Vbeta CDR3 sequencing of approximately 140 peripheral blood samples: 43 ophthalmopathy, fewer than 85 hyperthyroidism and around 17 progressor patients. Beyond this particular receptor, the publication reports: Most expanded thyroid clonotypes (frequency above 0.001) were also detected in blood, suggesting blood repertoires may reflect thyroid immune responses. In validation, progression to ophthalmopathy was predicted by the model with 70.59% sensitivity and 72% to 85% specificity, a median of around 5.9 months before onset. A model built on a 13 V-J signature distinguished ophthalmopathy from stable hyperthyroidism, reaching about 88% sensitivity and around 81% specificity in cross-validation and 80%/75% in testing. No statistical method was used to fix the sample size in advance, and group allocation was not hidden from the investigators.

The TCR beta CDR3 regions were amplified from RNA transcripts. The TCR CDR3 was subjected to a first round of RT-PCR using the HTBI primer set and the Qiagen OneStep RT-PCR kit. A second multiplex PCR round built the libraries, followed by size selection and purification. Libraries were sequenced paired-end with 100 bp reads on an Illumina HiSeq2000. The authors' analysis ran thus. SOAPnuke was used to process the raw data, removing reads that contained adapters or uncalled bases, had a mean Phred below 15, or lacked an exact match to the constant primer or identifier. COPE v1.2.5 was used to merge the high-quality paired reads, and each unique nucleotide sequence was defined as a clonotype. Clonotypes were aligned to IMGT TRBV, TRBD and TRBJ reference segments using MiTCR v1.1. Analysis was restricted to V-J combinations with a frequency above 0.0001, which covered about 99% of repertoires. The TCS score was defined as the ratio of F50 (clonal expansion) to E x V (chaos), calculated using BLOSUM62-based TCRdist between CDR3 peptides within each V-J. Welch's t-statistics and random forest reduced roughly 500 V-J features to 10 to 15, which were used in a naive Bayes classifier (R e1071). TCRdb handled the public reads itself, with Q25 trimming in fastp and clone calling in MiXCR, and kept productive beta chains. Records with the same CDR3 protein are collapsed into one entry carrying the most frequent genes and DNA. These V and J calls rely on TCRdb rather than the paper's analysis. For this sample the table gives more than 300,000 distinct CDR3 sequences, of which around a sixth were detected only once. The top ten clonotypes cover over 35% of the sample.

This clonotype has a count of ten or more. Its antigen remains unidentified. Within one base of it there is no much larger clone, and no base qualities were kept. Ophthalmopathy patients had moderately to severely active disease, Clinical Activity Score of at least 3, NOSPECS grade of at least 4, and duration under 3 months. The study excluded patients with uncontrolled infections, other autoimmune diseases, pregnancy or lactation. Diagnoses were established on the basis of clinical symptoms, serum thyroxine and TRAb, thyroid ultrasound, and orbital computed tomography. PBMCs were isolated from roughly 10 ml of fresh peripheral blood by Ficoll-Paque density gradient centrifugation. Trizol reagent was used to extract total RNA, and RNA quality was then checked on an Agilent 2100 Bioanalyzer. Spanning cysteine to phenylalanine, the CDR3 consists of 14 amino acids. Just the 42-base CDR3 DNA is kept, in frame starting at base 1. V drops 1 base and J drops 2 bases, leaving 8 bases in between. In the germline V gene, CDR1 corresponds to SGHAT and CDR2 to FQNNGV.

The receptor chain draws on TRBV11-2 and TRBJ2-5; the D segment cannot be called with confidence. The sample consisted of blood. The TCR sequence derives from a man in his late teens or twenties with Graves' ophthalmopathy. The sequenced DNA is TGTGCCAGCAGCTTAGGGGCAGTTCAAGAGACCCAGTACTTC. This sequence encodes CASSLGAVQETQYF.